The 23 T cell receptor beta chains below come from one sample, sequenced in a study of Graves' ophthalmopathy and Graves' hyperthyroidism. Amplified TCR beta CDR3 regions were obtained using RNA transcripts as template. HTBI-primed first-round RT-PCR preceded second-round multiplex PCR. TCRdb itself ran the multiplex PCR reads through MiXCR, one entry per CDR3 protein. This repertoire shows 300,000 to 400,000 distinct CDR3 sequences, about a sixth found once; its top ten account for 2% to 2.5%. The sequencing sample was made of peripheral blood. Every receptor here comes from an adult woman with stable Graves' hyperthyroidism.

At least ten counts were recorded for this clonotype. The chain is built from TRBV4-1 and TRBJ1-2; D remains ambiguous. This CDR3 comprises 12 residues. V was pared by 1 base and J by 8 bases, with 8 bases between. Germline V gives CDR1 MGHRA, CDR2 YSYEKL. DNA of the CDR3: TGCGCCAGCAGCCAAGTGGGGTACGGCTACACCTTC. Its protein is CASSQVGYGYTF.

This clonotype was detected many times. The genes are TRBV6-1 and TRBJ1-3; D call uncertain. V was shortened by 0 bases and J by 0 bases, with 18 bases between the two germline ends. CDR3 size: 19 residues. Germline lookup yields CDR1 MNHNS and CDR2 SASEGT. CDR3 region: CASSEARFTDDSSGNTIYF. DNA for the CDR3: TGTGCCAGCAGTGAAGCGCGATTCACCGATGATAGCTCTGGAAACACCATATATTTT.

This clonotype was picked up many times. A junction boundary mismatches the germline segment, possibly from a read error. The chain carries TRBV15 and TRBJ2-7, with D possibly TRBD1 on 6 matching bases. The CDR3 has 15 residues. Germline-derived CDR1 and CDR2 are LNHNV and YYDKDF (reference sequence). In nucleotides, the CDR3 is TGCGCCACCAGCAGAGATCGGGGTGGGGGCTTGGAGCAGTACTTC. Translation: CATSRDRGGGLEQYF.

The CDR3 DNA reads TGTGCCAGCAGTTACGAACAGGGATATAATTCACCCCTCCACTTT. Its protein is CASSYEQGYNSPLHF. The genes are TRBV6-5 and TRBJ1-6, with D maybe TRBD1 (6 bases). V lost 2 bases to trimming and J lost 4 bases, with 9 bases between them. Germline V gene data show CDR1 as MNHEY and CDR2 as SVGAGI. The CDR3 spans 15 residues.

The sample holds many counts of this clonotype. This chain connects TRBV10-2 to TRBJ2-7; 12 bases fit TRBD1. This CDR3 contains 16 residues. J was trimmed by 4 bases and V by 0 bases; bases with no gene match: 4. Germline assignment: CDR1 WSHSY and CDR2 SAAADI. The CDR3 spells CASSESPGQGAYEQYF. The DNA of the CDR3 is TGCGCCAGCAGTGAGTCGCCGGGACAGGGGGCGTACGAGCAGTACTTC.

This clonotype has a count of ten or more. The chain couples TRBV11-2 to TRBJ1-1; D is possibly TRBD1 (5 bases). The germline gives CDR1 SGHAT, CDR2 FQNNGV. V was pared by 0 bases and J by 4 bases, with 12 bases between. The CDR3 spans 15 residues. CDR3 nucleotides: TGTGCCAGCAGCTTAGATCAATGGGGCGGCACTGAAGCTTTCTTT. Amino acids: CASSLDQWGGTEAFF.

On this clonotype: One base away lies a much larger clone, so this may be a sequencing read error. The chain recombines TRBV11-2 with TRBJ2-7, with D perhaps TRBD1 (6 bases). Trimming removed 0 bases from V and 6 bases from J, with 15 bases in between. Per germline, CDR1 SGHAT and CDR2 FQNNGV. There are 15 residues in the CDR3. The CDR3 DNA follows: TGTGCCAGCAGCTTAGAAGCAACAGGGTTCGGCGAGCAGTACTTC. Amino acid sequence: CASSLEATGFGEQYF. Full variable domain (missing parts from reference TRBV11-2 and TRBJ2-7): EAGVAQSPRYKIIEKRQSVAFWCNPISGHATLYWYQQILGQGPKLLIQFQNNGVVDDSQLPKDRFSAERLKGVDSTLKIQPAKLEDSAVYLCASSLEATGFGEQYFGPGTRLTVT.

This clonotype was found many times. The chain employs TRBV6-5 and TRBJ2-6; D is ambiguous. V gave up 2 bases and J gave up 1 base, with 3 bases separating them. The CDR3 has 14 residues. Germline CDR1 and CDR2: MNHEY and SVGAGI. The CDR3 loop reads CASSYESGANVLTF. The CDR3, as DNA: TGTGCCAGCAGTTACGAGTCTGGGGCCAACGTCCTGACTTTC.

There are many counts of this clonotype. The CDR3 is CASREGPYEQYF. In DNA form, the CDR3 reads TGTGCCAGCAGGGAGGGACCCTACGAGCAGTACTTC. The rearrangement uses TRBV6-2 or TRBV6-3 and TRBJ2-7; a possible D gene is TRBD2 (6 bases). Germline V gene data show CDR1 as MNHEY and CDR2 as SVGEGT. This CDR3 has 12 amino acids. V lost 6 bases to trimming and J lost 2 bases, with 8 bases between them.

This clonotype was seen ten or more times. V usage is TRBV10-3 and J usage is TRBJ1-1, with a possible D match to TRBD1 (5 bases). This CDR3 has 14 amino acids. V dropped 6 bases and J dropped 7 bases, with 18 bases sitting between them. Germline V lookup: CDR1 ENHRY, CDR2 SYGVKD. CDR3 DNA: TGTGCCATCAGAGGGACCAGTCCGACGGTTGAAGCTTTCTTT. Amino acid sequence: CAIRGTSPTVEAFF.

This clonotype was observed many times. The J gene is TRBJ1-1, the V gene TRBV28; 9 positions agree with TRBD1. The germline CDR1 and CDR2 sequences are MDHEN and SYDVKM. The CDR3 is made up of 14 amino acids. Unmatched junction bases numbered 6, after V lost 5 bases and J lost 5 bases. CDR3 nucleotide sequence: TGTGCCAGCAGTAACAGACAGGGGGTTACTGAAGCTTTCTTT. This encodes CASSNRQGVTEAFF. Complete variable domain (other parts from reference TRBV28 and TRBJ1-1): DVKVTQSSRYLVKRTGEKVFLECVQDMDHENMFWYRQDPGLGLRLIYFSYDVKMKEKGDIPEGYSVSREKKERFSLILESASTNQTSMYLCASSNRQGVTEAFFGQGTRLTVV.

This clonotype was seen many times. The chain combines TRBV24-1 with TRBJ2-2; 9 bases align to TRBD2. Germline-derived CDR1 and CDR2 are KGHDR and SFDVKD. The V and J ends lost 3 bases and 3 bases, in that order; junction bases with no gene match: 7. The CDR3 runs to 17 residues. This CDR3 reads CATSDPPLAGHTGELFF. Written as DNA, the CDR3 is TGTGCCACCAGTGATCCCCCTCTAGCGGGACACACCGGGGAGCTGTTTTTT.

This clonotype was detected ten times or more. The chain couples TRBV4-1 to TRBJ2-7; TRBD1 agrees at 8 bases. CDR3 length: 15 residues. Germline CDR1 is MGHRA and CDR2 is YSYEKL. J gave up 0 bases and V 4 bases, and 5 bases lay outside the gene matches. CDR3 region: CASSLAGGFSYEQYF. CDR3 in DNA: TGCGCCAGCAGCCTGGCAGGGGGCTTCTCCTACGAGCAGTACTTC.

There are many counts of this clonotype. The chain joins TRBV6-1 to TRBJ2-7; D call uncertain. Germline V CDR1 and CDR2: MNHNS, SASEGT. The CDR3 contains 12 residues. Trimming removed 6 bases from V and 2 bases from J, with 8 bases in between. The CDR3 nucleotides read TGTGCCAGCAGCCGAGGACCCTACGAGCAGTACTTC. Its translation is CASSRGPYEQYF.

At least ten counts were recorded for this clonotype. The V gene is TRBV6-5, the J gene TRBJ1-1; TRBD1 is a possible D gene (5 bases). The germline gives CDR1 MNHEY, CDR2 SVGAGI. V was clipped by 6 bases and J by 1 base, with 12 bases between them. The CDR3 contains 14 residues. CDR3 in amino acids: CASSRDWENTEAFF. The CDR3 region has the DNA TGTGCCAGCAGCCGGGACTGGGAGAACACTGAAGCTTTCTTT.

The rearrangement uses TRBV4-1 and TRBJ2-4; 8 nucleotides line up with TRBD2. Germline-derived CDR1 and CDR2 are MGHRA and YSYEKL. This CDR3 region has 16 residues. With 2 bases clipped from V and 2 bases from J, the junction kept 5 bases outside the gene matches. CDR3 bases: TGCGCCAGCAGCCAATCGAGCGGGAGCACCAAAAACATTCAGTACTTC. Translated: CASSQSSGSTKNIQYF.

V usage is TRBV24-1 and J usage is TRBJ2-5; 8 nucleotides match TRBD2. Germline V gives CDR1 KGHDR, CDR2 SFDVKD. The CDR3 has 14 residues. The V gene end was trimmed by 10 bases and the J gene end by 5 bases; junction bases not matched to a gene: 11. The CDR3 reads CATGGLGKEETQYF. Written as DNA, the CDR3 is TGTGCCACGGGGGGACTAGGAAAGGAGGAGACCCAGTACTTC.

This clonotype was detected many times. The chain links TRBV7-9 to TRBJ1-1; D is undetermined. V was trimmed by 1 base and J by 3 bases, leaving 9 bases between them. Germline CDR1 reads SEHNR; CDR2 reads FQNEAQ (reference sequence). The CDR3 sequence is 14 residues long. The CDR3 sequence is CASSLDPDDTEAFF. The CDR3 nucleotides read TGTGCCAGCAGCTTAGATCCGGACGACACTGAAGCTTTCTTT.

The V and J genes are TRBV28 and TRBJ2-7; D unclear. With 6 bases removed from V and 6 bases from J, the gap between germline ends came to 18 bases. CDR1 is MDHEN, CDR2 SYDVKM, per germline. The CDR3 has 14 residues. CDR3 bases: TGTGCCAGCAGCCTGGGCGTTCCAAGCTCCGAGCAGTACTTC. This encodes CASSLGVPSSEQYF. The full variable domain, completed using reference TRBV28 and TRBJ2-7, is DVKVTQSSRYLVKRTGEKVFLECVQDMDHENMFWYRQDPGLGLRLIYFSYDVKMKEKGDIPEGYSVSREKKERFSLILESASTNQTSMYLCASSLGVPSSEQYFGPGTRLTVT.

Remarks on this clonotype: A much larger clone differs by one base, so this may be a read error. The chain combines TRBV7-6 with TRBJ2-7; D ambiguous. The CDR3 is 14 residues long. Germline CDR1 is SGHVS and CDR2 is FNYEAQ. The V end lost 1 base, the J end lost 6 bases, and 13 bases lay between the germline ends. CDR3 amino acids: CASSLGPGLGEQYF. The CDR3 region has the DNA TGTGCCAGCAGCTTAGGCCCTGGGTTAGGCGAGCAGTACTTC.

This clonotype was counted at least ten times. This rearrangement joins TRBV7-8 to TRBJ1-2; TRBD1 is a possible D gene (6 bases). CDR1 is SGHVS, CDR2 FQNEAQ, per germline. The CDR3 consists of 15 residues. The V end lost 1 base, the J end lost 6 bases, and 15 bases lay between the germline ends. As DNA, the CDR3 is TGTGCCAGCAGCTTAGATGGACAGCCGCAAAATGGCTACACCTTC. Protein sequence: CASSLDGQPQNGYTF.

This clonotype has at least ten counts. The rearrangement joins TRBV24-1 to TRBJ2-7; D unresolved. V was trimmed by 2 bases and J by 9 bases, leaving 16 bases between them. Germline V gene sequence: CDR1 KGHDR, CDR2 SFDVKD. This CDR3 is 14 amino acids long. The CDR3 DNA reads TGTGCCACCAGTGATTCTTTCGGTCGATCCGGGCAGTACTTC. This gives the protein CATSDSFGRSGQYF.

As for this clonotype: One end of the junction is discordant with germline, which a read error may explain. J is TRBJ1-2 and V is TRBV7-9; D unclear. The V gene's germline CDR1 is SEHNR and CDR2 FQNEAQ (reference sequence). The CDR3 contains 14 residues. As DNA, the CDR3 is TGTTCCAGCAGCCCCGACTGGGCTAACTATGGCTACACCTTC. This sequence encodes CSSSPDWANYGYTF.